A single sample gave rise to the 20 T cell receptor beta chains below, sequenced in a study of blood T cell repertoires in COVID-19. Some clones are missing from TCRdb's copy, which holds only in-frame ones; the method was immunoSEQ multiplex PCR. This table holds 400,000 or so clones, over 75% found once. The specimen sequenced was PBMCs or T cells enriched from blood (not recorded which). Source of these receptors: a man aged 35 to 55 in a cohort exposed to, infected with or recovered from COVID-19 (not recorded which).

This chain joins TRBV5-4 and TRBJ1-2; 10 bases line up with TRBD1. The V gene's germline CDR1 is SGHNT and CDR2 YYREEE (reference sequence). CDR3 length equals 14 residues. Losses at the gene ends were 1 base for V and 7 bases for J; bases not matched to a gene: 4. CDR3 nucleotides: TGTGCCAGCAGCTTGTTAGGACAGGGGGTTGGCTACACCTTC. Amino acid sequence: CASSLLGQGVGYTF.

The rearrangement links TRBV21-1 to TRBJ1-6. TRBV21-1 counts as a pseudogene. The CDR3 contains 13 residues. For the CDR3, the DNA is TGTGCCAGCAGCAGGGGGACTTCTTCACCCCTCCACTTT. Its translation: CASSRGTSSPLHF.

This clone appeared a single time. This rearrangement joins TRBV19 to TRBJ2-2; D is perhaps TRBD1 (6 bases). This CDR3 is built from 15 residues. CDR1 is LNHDA, CDR2 SQIVND, per germline (reference sequence). Trimming pared 7 bases from V and 3 bases from J, leaving 15 bases between. The CDR3 DNA sequence: TGTGCCAGTATGACCCAGCGGACAGACACCGGGGAGCTGTTTTTT. The encoded protein is CASMTQRTDTGELFF.

This chain joins TRBV18 and TRBJ2-3; 9 positions match TRBD2. Germline CDR1 and CDR2: KGHSH and LQKENI. CDR3 length: 15 amino acids. V lost 6 bases to trimming and J lost 5 bases; unmatched junction nucleotides: 9. CDR3 loop: CASSPPGLAIDTQYF. CDR3 sequence (DNA): TGTGCCAGCTCCCCGCCGGGACTAGCTATAGATACGCAGTATTTT.

The chain has TRBV4-1 and TRBJ1-2; D unclear. Germline values: CDR1 MGHRA, CDR2 YSYEKL. This CDR3 comprises 14 residues. Trimming removed 0 bases from V and 5 bases from J, with 10 bases in between. The CDR3 DNA follows: TGCGCCAGCAGCCAAGACAGGAAAGAATATGGCTACACCTTC. It translates to CASSQDRKEYGYTF.

The rearrangement uses TRBV3-1 (or the pseudogene TRBV3-2) and TRBJ2-3; tentative D call: TRBD2 (5 bases). This CDR3 has 16 residues. V lost 0 bases and J 3 bases, leaving 13 bases between the germline ends. Germline V lookup: CDR1 LGHDT, CDR2 YNNKEL (reference sequence). The CDR3, as DNA: TGTGCCAGCAGCCAAGATCCGGGAACAAAAACAGATACGCAGTATTTT. Translated: CASSQDPGTKTDTQYF.

CDR3 sequence (DNA): TGTGCCACTCGGGAGCTTAGTTCACCCCTCCACTTT. It translates to CATRELSSPLHF. The chain combines TRBV10-3 with TRBJ1-6, with D uncertain. Trimming removed 10 bases at V and 9 bases at J, with 13 bases between. Germline-derived CDR1 and CDR2 are ENHRY and SYGVKD. The CDR3 is made up of 12 amino acids.

Concerning this clone: Other DNA sequences from this sample encode an identical CDR3 as well. The V gene is TRBV18, the J gene TRBJ1-2; D is unresolved. The CDR3 has 12 residues. Germline values: CDR1 KGHSH, CDR2 LQKENI. V was shortened by 2 bases and J by 5 bases, with 6 bases between the two germline ends. CDR3 sequence reads: CASSPGGYGYTF. The CDR3 nucleotides read TGTGCCAGCTCACCAGGAGGGTATGGCTACACCTTC.

This chain joins TRBV5-8 and TRBJ2-1, with a tentative D call TRBD2 (5 bases). The ends were cut back, 4 bases at V and 2 bases at J, with 16 bases in the middle. The CDR3 is 16 residues long. The V gene's germline CDR1 is SGHTS and CDR2 YDEGEE. This chain's CDR3 is CASSPLGSVTYNEQFF. The CDR3 bases are TGTGCCAGCAGCCCTCTCGGTAGCGTCACCTACAATGAGCAGTTCTTC.

The J gene is TRBJ2-1, the V gene TRBV15, with D unresolved. V was clipped by 2 bases and J by 9 bases, with 20 bases between them. Germline assignment: CDR1 LNHNV and CDR2 YYDKDF (reference sequence). The CDR3 spans 16 residues. The DNA for the CDR3 is TGTGCCACCAGCAGACCCAACCTACCTAGAGTTGGTGAGCAGTTCTTC. Protein sequence: CATSRPNLPRVGEQFF.

This chain links TRBV18 with TRBJ1-3, with D maybe TRBD1 (6 bases). CDR3 length: 16 amino acids. Per germline, CDR1 KGHSH and CDR2 LQKENI. V was trimmed by 3 bases and J by 7 bases, leaving 19 bases between them. CDR3 nucleotide sequence: TGTGCCAGCTCACCGCCCTCAACAGGGACGCGGAACACCATATATTTT. Protein sequence: CASSPPSTGTRNTIYF.

The chain carries TRBV28 and TRBJ1-6; 8 bases match TRBD1. This CDR3 contains 15 residues. Germline-derived CDR1 and CDR2 are MDHEN and SYDVKM. After removal of 6 bases from V and 6 bases from J, the junction contained 7 bases not matched to a gene. The CDR3 region has the DNA TGTGCCAGCAGGCGCCACAGGGGGGGTAATTCACCCCTCCACTTT. Translating it yields CASRRHRGGNSPLHF. The full variable domain, rest sourced from reference TRBV28 and TRBJ1-6, is DVKVTQSSRYLVKRTGEKVFLECVQDMDHENMFWYRQDPGLGLRLIYFSYDVKMKEKGDIPEGYSVSREKKERFSLILESASTNQTSMYLCASRRHRGGNSPLHFGNGTRLTVT.

This rearrangement joins TRBV28 to TRBJ2-1; TRBD2 matches at 12 bases. From germline, CDR1 is MDHEN and CDR2 SYDVKM. CDR3 length equals 16 residues. Losses at the gene ends were 2 bases for V and 6 bases for J; bases not matched to a gene: 5. The CDR3: CASSLPSSGRANEQFF. DNA for the CDR3: TGTGCCAGCAGTTTACCCTCTAGCGGGAGGGCCAATGAGCAGTTCTTC.

The chain carries TRBV30 and TRBJ2-7; D is undetermined. The CDR3 is 14 amino acids. Germline assignment: CDR1 GTSNPN and CDR2 SVGIG (reference sequence). Trimming took 0 bases from V and 6 from J, leaving 15 bases between them. The CDR3, as DNA: TGTGCCTGGAGTGTACTCGACGCGACTGGCGAGCAGTACTTC. Translation: CAWSVLDATGEQYF.

The rearrangement uses TRBV6-5 and TRBJ2-1; TRBD1 matches 7 bases. The germline gives CDR1 MNHEY, CDR2 SVGAGI. V was clipped by 6 bases and J by 0 bases; unmatched bases: 5. The CDR3 has 15 residues. For the CDR3, the DNA is TGTGCCAGCAGCCGCAGGGGGAGCTCCTACAATGAGCAGTTCTTC. This gives the protein CASSRRGSSYNEQFF.

V gene TRBV10-3 combines with J gene TRBJ2-2; no firm D call. Germline V lookup: CDR1 ENHRY, CDR2 SYGVKD. CDR3 size: 12 residues. Trimming removed 5 bases from V and 9 bases from J, with 10 bases in between. The CDR3 DNA sequence: TGTGCCATCAGTATGGCTGGGCGGGAGCTGTTTTTT. Its protein is CAISMAGRELFF.

The gene calls are TRBV21-1 and TRBJ2-7; TRBD2 is the table's D call and was not checked against the DNA. TRBV21-1 is a listed pseudogene. This CDR3 is 18 amino acids long. The CDR3 DNA reads as TGTGCCAGCAGCTTAGCGGGAGATATCACGCGAACTTTCTACGAGCAGTACTTC. Translating gives CASSLAGDITRTFYEQYF.

The chain carries TRBV7-2 and TRBJ2-7; 9 bases fit TRBD1. In germline, CDR1 is SGHTA, CDR2 FQGNSA. The CDR3 totals 15 residues. The ends lost 5 bases at V and 2 bases at J; junction bases unmatched: 7. CDR3 in amino acids: CASSLHTGGAYEQYF. The CDR3 nucleotides are TGTGCCAGCAGCCTCCATACAGGGGGCGCCTACGAGCAGTACTTC.

This clone has only one observation. DNA for the CDR3: TGCAGTGCCTCGGAGATGCAGCAGTTCTTC. It translates to CSASEMQQFF. The rearrangement uses TRBV20-1 and TRBJ2-1; D gene unclear. CDR3 length: 10 residues. The V end lost 6 bases, the J end lost 11 bases, and 11 bases lay between the germline ends. Germline loops: CDR1 DFQATT, CDR2 SNEGSKA (reference sequence).

The CDR3 nucleotides are TGCGCCAGCAGCCTTTCTTACAGGGGCATGAACACTGAAGCTTTCTTT. Translating it yields CASSLSYRGMNTEAFF. This sequence joins TRBV4-1 and TRBJ1-1; the match to TRBD1 covers 7 bases. Trimming cost V 4 bases and J 0 bases; bases outside gene matches: 8. CDR1 is MGHRA, CDR2 YSYEKL, per germline. The CDR3 spans 16 residues.